This T cell receptor beta chain was sequenced during a study of sequential checkpoint blockade in melanoma. Background on the study: Maintenance nivolumab came after either treatment sequence. DNA from about a hundred pretreatment tumor samples underwent TCRβ immunosequencing.

Specified treatment: randomized to nivolumab then ipilimumab (arm A) or the reverse (arm B). With 3 bases removed from V and 5 bases from J, the gap between germline ends came to 14 bases. Germline CDR1 reads LNHDA; CDR2 reads SQIVND (reference sequence). There are 15 residues in the CDR3. Some clones are missing from TCRdb's copy, which holds only in-frame ones; the method was immunoSEQ multiplex PCR. Found here are 9,900 or so clones, around 28% of them singletons; the top ten hold 20% to 30%. Sequenced here: tumor tissue (inferred from file names), sampled from a patient given nivolumab and ipilimumab in sequence. The TCR was taken from a human donor with melanoma. V usage is TRBV19 and J usage is TRBJ2-1; D possibly corresponds to TRBD1 (6 bases). DNA for the CDR3: TGTGCCAGTAGTATGATCGGGACACAAAACAATGAGCAGTTCTTC. As protein: CASSMIGTQNNEQFF.